This TCR beta chain was captured in a study of tumor-infiltrating lymphocytes in localized non-small cell lung cancer. Germline CDR1 reads LNHDA; CDR2 reads SQIVND (reference sequence). The CDR3 sequence is 16 residues long. V lost 8 bases to trimming and J lost 0 bases, with 14 bases between them. Repertoires were generated with immunoSEQ multiplex PCR, while TCRdb's copy carries only in-frame clones and drops some. The table shows tens of thousands of clones, with around 73% occurring only once. The receptor's source is a human donor with non-small cell lung cancer. This chain uses TRBV19 with TRBJ2-6, with D possibly matching TRBD2 (6 bases). The sequencing sample was made of lung tumor tissue. As DNA, the CDR3 is TGTGCCAGTGGCTCGGGACTGAGCTCTGGGGCCAACGTCCTGACTTTC. This encodes CASGSGLSSGANVLTF.